Each of the 18 T cell receptor beta chains below was sequenced from the same sample in a study of CD8 T cells in ankylosing spondylitis. Broader study findings: Apparently characteristic of ankylosing spondylitis blood was a TCR beta motif (about eight highly homologous variants).

These TCRs are of unknown antigen specificity. MiXCR was run by TCRdb on the 5' RACE reads, yielding one entry per CDR3 protein. This table holds more than 650,000 distinct CDR3 sequences, approximately 12% found once. The sequencing input was blood, either unsorted or a sorted T cell fraction (not recorded which). These receptors all stem from a male donor with ankylosing spondylitis.

This clonotype was counted ten times or more. The J gene is TRBJ2-7, the V gene TRBV6-1; 7 positions match TRBD1. With V trimmed by 9 bases and J by 1 base, 9 bases remained unmatched. The CDR3 length is 14 residues. The V gene's germline CDR1 is MNHNS and CDR2 SASEGT. The chain's CDR3 is CASRFGTASYEQYF. The CDR3 DNA reads TGTGCCAGTCGTTTTGGGACAGCTTCCTACGAGCAGTACTTC.

This clonotype appeared a few times. The rearrangement links TRBV20-1 to TRBJ2-3, with 8 bases matching TRBD2. The CDR3 is 15 amino acids. The V gene end was trimmed by 3 bases and the J gene end by 1 base; junction bases not matched to a gene: 6. Germline V gene lookup returns CDR1 DFQATT and CDR2 SNEGSKA (reference sequence). The CDR3, as DNA: TGCAGTGCTAGCCGACCGACTAGCGGCACAGATACGCAGTATTTT. Amino acids: CSASRPTSGTDTQYF.

V is TRBV6-2 or TRBV6-3 and J is TRBJ2-7, with D hard to call. Germline CDR1 MNHEY, CDR2 SVGEGT. With 0 bases removed from V and 0 bases from J, the gap between germline ends came to 18 bases. The CDR3 is 18 residues long. CDR3 region: CASSYSIAVGQDSYEQYF. CDR3 nucleotides: TGTGCCAGCAGTTACTCGATCGCAGTCGGTCAGGACTCCTACGAGCAGTACTTC.

This clonotype was counted between two and nine times. V usage is TRBV24-1 and J usage is TRBJ2-5; 9 bases are a match to TRBD1. This CDR3 spans 15 amino acids. J was trimmed by 5 bases and V by 5 bases; bases with no gene match: 8. From germline, CDR1 is KGHDR and CDR2 SFDVKD. CDR3 protein: CATSAGDREVETQYF. The DNA of the CDR3 is TGTGCCACCAGTGCTGGGGACAGGGAAGTGGAGACCCAGTACTTC.

This clonotype has a count of ten or more. The chain couples TRBV6-1 to TRBJ1-1; 7 bases map to TRBD1. The CDR3 sequence is 15 residues long. The V segment lost 7 bases and the J segment 5 bases; nucleotides outside the gene matches: 13. CDR1 and CDR2 (germline): MNHNS, SASEGT. CDR3 coding DNA: TGTGCCAGCAATCAGGACAGGCGTCGTAGGACTGAAGCTTTCTTT. Protein: CASNQDRRRRTEAFF.

The chain links TRBV29-1 to TRBJ2-5, with TRBD2 identical over 13 bases. The ends lost 4 bases at V and 6 bases at J; junction bases unmatched: 11. The CDR3 is 16 residues long. Germline V gives CDR1 SQVTM, CDR2 ANQGSEA. CDR3 in amino acids: CSVGLGLAGPEQTQYF. CDR3 in DNA: TGCAGCGTTGGATTGGGACTAGCGGGACCTGAACAGACCCAGTACTTC.

The chain links TRBV29-1 to TRBJ1-2, with TRBD1 matching over 8 bases. Germline-derived CDR1 and CDR2 are SQVTM and ANQGSEA. The CDR3 is made up of 13 amino acids. J was trimmed by 4 bases and V by 7 bases; bases with no gene match: 8. CDR3 sequence (DNA): TGCAGCGCCGAGACAGGGGCGGGCTATGGCTACACCTTC. Encoded protein: CSAETGAGYGYTF. Based on the CDR3 plus reference TRBV29-1 and TRBJ1-2, the full variable domain is SAVISQKPSRDICQRGTSLTIQCQVDSQVTMMFWYRQQPGQSLTLIATANQGSEATYESGFVIDKFPISRPNLTFSTLTVSNMSPEDSSIYLCSAETGAGYGYTFGSGTRLTVV.

In its sample, this clonotype was seen many times. The DNA of the CDR3 is TGTGCCAGCAGTTCCCCCCCTCTAGCGCGAGAGCAGTTCTTC. This gives the protein CASSSPPLAREQFF. The J gene is TRBJ2-1, the V gene TRBV28; D is possibly TRBD2 (6 bases). The CDR3 runs to 14 residues. Germline lookup yields CDR1 MDHEN and CDR2 SYDVKM. V lost 4 bases and J lost 10, with 17 bases in between.

This clonotype has just a few counts. This rearrangement joins TRBV28 to TRBJ1-2, with 7 bases identical to TRBD1. CDR1 MDHEN and CDR2 SYDVKM come from the germline V gene. CDR3 length: 17 residues. V lost 7 bases, J lost 4 bases, and 18 bases stayed unmatched. The CDR3, as DNA: TGTGCCAGCACCCCATTGAGGGGGCAGAGGGGTAGCTATGGCTACACCTTC. Translating gives CASTPLRGQRGSYGYTF.

The CDR3 sequence is CSAKLRLGTPGPTDTQYF. The CDR3 nucleotides read TGCAGTGCGAAACTAAGATTAGGGACTCCAGGTCCCACAGATACGCAGTATTTT. This chain joins TRBV20-1 and TRBJ2-3, with a tentative D call TRBD2 (6 bases). The CDR3 is made up of 18 amino acids. Trimming pared 6 bases from V and 2 bases from J, leaving 27 bases between. Germline V gives CDR1 DFQATT, CDR2 SNEGSKA (reference sequence).

This clonotype was observed a handful of times. The chain combines TRBV5-4 with TRBJ2-1; unclear D gene. The CDR3 has 14 amino acids. Germline lookup yields CDR1 SGHNT and CDR2 YYREEE (reference sequence). With 0 bases removed from V and 9 bases from J, the gap between germline ends came to 13 bases. The CDR3 DNA reads TGTGCCAGCAGCTTGGAAGTGGAGTCACCTGAGCAGTTCTTC. It encodes CASSLEVESPEQFF.

V usage is TRBV6-1 and J usage is TRBJ1-5; D gene unclear. CDR1 is MNHNS and CDR2 is SASEGT in the germline V gene. This CDR3 is 13 amino acids long. With 6 bases removed from V and 9 bases from J, the gap between germline ends came to 15 bases. The CDR3 region has the DNA TGTGCCAGCAGCCAATATAACGGGATGCCCCAGCATTTT. As protein: CASSQYNGMPQHF.

The chain has TRBV6-1 and TRBJ1-1; 8 bases align to TRBD1. J was trimmed by 7 bases and V by 5 bases; bases with no gene match: 9. CDR1 and CDR2 (germline): MNHNS, SASEGT. This CDR3 is built from 14 residues. In nucleotides, the CDR3 is TGTGCCAGCAGTCGCCCGGACAGGGCGAGTGAAGCTTTCTTT. Its protein product is CASSRPDRASEAFF.

V and J are TRBV5-1 and TRBJ1-6, with D possibly matching TRBD1 (5 bases). CDR3 length equals 16 residues. V was pared by 5 bases and J by 6 bases, with 18 bases between. Germline CDR1 is SGHRS and CDR2 is YFSETQ. The CDR3 protein is CASSVGPSEGNSPLHF. CDR3 nucleotide sequence: TGCGCCAGCAGTGTGGGACCCTCCGAGGGTAATTCACCCCTCCACTTT. The entire variable domain, with the rest obtained from reference TRBV5-1 and TRBJ1-6, is as follows: KAGVTQTPRYLIKTRGQQVTLSCSPISGHRSVSWYQQTPGQGLQFLFEYFSETQRNKGNFPGRFSGRQFSNSRSEMNVSTLELGDSALYLCASSVGPSEGNSPLHFGNGTRLTVT.

This clonotype was found many times. The chain joins TRBV20-1 to TRBJ2-5, with 9 bases identical to TRBD1. Germline CDR1 is DFQATT and CDR2 is SNEGSKA (reference sequence). CDR3 size: 12 residues. The J segment lost 8 bases and the V segment lost 6 bases, leaving 7 bases of the junction unmatched. CDR3 sequence: CSAMPGQGTQYF. The DNA of the CDR3 is TGCAGTGCGATGCCGGGACAGGGAACCCAGTACTTC.

The J gene is TRBJ2-5, the V gene TRBV20-1; D could derive from TRBD1 or TRBD2 (5 bases each). Trimming pared 6 bases from V and 5 bases from J, leaving 25 bases between. This CDR3 contains 16 residues. CDR1 and CDR2 from the germline V gene are DFQATT and SNEGSKA (reference sequence). This CDR3 is CSAHPGAGGAWETQYF. For the CDR3, the DNA is TGCAGTGCCCACCCCGGGGCGGGCGGAGCTTGGGAGACCCAGTACTTC.

The chain links TRBV18 to TRBJ1-2, with a possible D match to TRBD1 (5 bases). The V end was cut by 4 bases, the J end by 2 bases, with 17 bases between. Per the germline V gene, CDR1 is KGHSH and CDR2 is LQKENI. This CDR3 has 16 amino acids. The CDR3 sequence is CASSQSPGPRNYGYTF. The CDR3 region has the DNA TGTGCCAGCTCACAGTCGCCGGGACCGAGAAACTATGGCTACACCTTC.

This clonotype was seen more than once but under ten times. This chain links TRBV7-3 with TRBJ2-5; possibly TRBD1 for D (6 bases). This CDR3 has 15 amino acids. Germline lookup yields CDR1 SGHTA and CDR2 FQGTGA. Trimming stripped 2 bases from V and 4 bases from J, with 14 bases between. The DNA of the CDR3 is TGTGCCAGCAGCTTACAGGGGTCCGGAGGAGAGACCCAGTACTTC. This sequence encodes CASSLQGSGGETQYF.